The source of this TCR beta chain is a study of identical twins. Points from the study as a whole: Insertion counts were lower in abundant cord blood beta clonotypes, a trend that memory repertoires did not show.

As to this clonotype: Antigen: not known.

The germline V gene encodes CDR1 WSHSY and CDR2 SAAADI. This CDR3 spans 13 amino acids. With 4 bases removed from V and 10 bases from J, the gap between germline ends came to 14 bases. TCRdb re-analysed the 5' RACE reads in MiXCR, keeping a single row per CDR3 protein. Found here are approximately 500,000 distinct CDR3 sequences, 20% to 25% of them singletons; the top ten hold 2.9%. The same specimen was also included in a second study, on T cells expressing NK-cell markers.

This sequence was found in a young woman in good health. This sequence joins TRBV10-2 and TRBJ2-1; a weak D match, TRBD1 (5 bases). The specimen sequenced was CD4+ T cells sorted from blood. The CDR3 spells CASSATVRIEQFF. The DNA of the CDR3 is TGCGCCAGCAGTGCGACAGTCCGGATCGAGCAGTTCTTC.